A single T cell receptor beta chain is shown here with its context. This specimen comes from a study of tissue T cells after allogeneic stem cell transplantation. Assay used: immunoSEQ multiplex PCR; TCRdb lists only in-frame clones, some missing. The data hold 900 or so clones, with 35% to 50% observed a single time. CDR3 length equals 15 residues. CDR1 is SGHAT and CDR2 is FQNNGV in the germline V gene. The ends were cut back, 5 bases at V and 4 bases at J, with 17 bases in the middle. The material was transverse colon tissue, obtained at autopsy. This receptor was identified in a female patient aged 40 to 69 with steroid-refractory graft-versus-host disease after an allogeneic stem cell transplant. T cells may partly derive from the graft donor. V is TRBV11-2 and J is TRBJ1-2; tentative D call: TRBD1 (6 bases). For the CDR3, the DNA is TGTGCCAGCAGCGATCGGCGGGGGCACGGCTATGGCTACACCTTC. The encoded protein is CASSDRRGHGYGYTF.